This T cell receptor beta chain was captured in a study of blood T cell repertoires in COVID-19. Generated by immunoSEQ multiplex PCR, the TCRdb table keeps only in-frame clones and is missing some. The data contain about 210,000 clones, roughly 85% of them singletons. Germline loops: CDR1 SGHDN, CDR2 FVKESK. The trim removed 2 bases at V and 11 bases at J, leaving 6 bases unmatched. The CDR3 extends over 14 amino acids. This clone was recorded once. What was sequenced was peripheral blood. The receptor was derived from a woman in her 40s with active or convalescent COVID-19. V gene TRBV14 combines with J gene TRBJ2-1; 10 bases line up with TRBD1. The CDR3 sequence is CASSQLRTGGKQFF. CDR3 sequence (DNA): TGTGCCAGCAGCCAATTACGGACAGGGGGTAAGCAGTTCTTC.